The present entry profiles one T cell receptor (beta chain) with its context. The CDR3 runs 13 residues. V gave up 3 bases and J gave up 7 bases, with 10 bases separating them. Per germline, CDR1 SNHLY and CDR2 FYNNEI. The data stem from a study of blood T cell repertoires in COVID-19. Study information: Acute-phase and convalescent COVID-19 samples originated in the United States, Italy and Spain. T cells, B-cell-depleted T cells, or PBMCs supplied cDNA or gDNA.

Original analysis: Amplification of reference gene primers was used by the study to estimate nucleated cell counts. Here immunoSEQ multiplex PCR was the method, and the copy in TCRdb shows in-frame clones only, minus some. Clone size and V and J calls were adopted from that table, with D and trimming inferred from the DNA. The data hold over 300,000 clones, with 85% to 90% observed a single time. This TCR was sampled from a man between 18 and 35 years old with active or convalescent COVID-19. The chain links TRBV2 to TRBJ1-5; D is undetermined. What was sequenced was peripheral blood. The CDR3: CASSDDYQQPQHF. As DNA, the CDR3 is TGTGCCAGCAGTGACGACTACCAACAGCCCCAGCATTTT. The complete variable domain, with remaining parts taken from reference TRBV2 and TRBJ1-5, reads EPEVTQTPSHQVTQMGQEVILRCVPISNHLYFYWYRQILGQKVEFLVSFYNNEISEKSEIFDDQFSVERPDGSNFTLKIRSTKLEDSAMYFCASSDDYQQPQHFGDGTRLSIL.